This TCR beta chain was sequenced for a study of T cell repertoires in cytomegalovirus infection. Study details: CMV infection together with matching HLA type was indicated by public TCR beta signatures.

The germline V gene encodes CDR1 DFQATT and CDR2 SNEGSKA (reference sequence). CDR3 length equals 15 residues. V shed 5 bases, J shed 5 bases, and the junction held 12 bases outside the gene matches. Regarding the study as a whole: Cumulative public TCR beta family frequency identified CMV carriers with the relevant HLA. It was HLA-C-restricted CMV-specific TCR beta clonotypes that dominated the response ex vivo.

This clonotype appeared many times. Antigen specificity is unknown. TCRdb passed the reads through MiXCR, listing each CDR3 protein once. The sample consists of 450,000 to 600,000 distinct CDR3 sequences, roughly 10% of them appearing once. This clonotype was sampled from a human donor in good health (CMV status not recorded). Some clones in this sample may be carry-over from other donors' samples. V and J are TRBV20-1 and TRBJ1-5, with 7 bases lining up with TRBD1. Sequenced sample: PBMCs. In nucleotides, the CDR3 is TGCAGTGCTCGCAGACTGGGACAGCCTGATCAGCCCCAGCATTTT. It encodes CSARRLGQPDQPQHF.